This TCR beta chain was sequenced in a study of blood T cell repertoires in COVID-19. Study information: Sample material is recorded as cDNA or gDNA derived from T cells, B-cell-depleted T cells, or PBMCs.

Participants were placed into cohorts based on the clinical history they reported. Two negative PCRs, clearance, or symptom resolution characterized the recovered Cohort 3 donors. The CDR3 spans 16 residues. V trimming: 5 bases; J trimming: 3 bases; junction bases outside the gene matches: 9. Germline V gene sequence: CDR1 MDHEN, CDR2 SYDVKM. In the original processing: Researchers report that nucleated cell counts were estimated from reference gene primer amplification. The repertoire was sequenced with immunoSEQ multiplex PCR; TCRdb's copy has only in-frame clones and lacks some. V and J calls and clone size come straight from that table; D and trimming were deduced from the DNA. The data contain fewer than 250,000 clones, 70% to 90% of them seen just once; the ten biggest clones take up 6.5% to 9.5%.

The genes are TRBV28 and TRBJ1-2, with 10 bases identical to TRBD1. The material sequenced was PBMCs or T cells enriched from blood (not recorded which). The TCR was taken from a woman aged 18-29 years who had recovered from COVID-19. CDR3 in amino acids: CASSLGGTGVDYGYTF. For the CDR3, the DNA is TGTGCCAGCAGTCTCGGCGGGACAGGGGTAGACTATGGCTACACCTTC.